Listed here are 5 T cell receptor beta chains from one sample, sequenced in a study of regulatory T cells in long-lasting Graves disease. As to time point: persistent/refractory GD, antithyroid drugs over 5 years with positive TRAb. Scientists built the TCR library using RNA that was extracted from PBMCs. Arm-PCR with iRepertoire HTBI primers amplified the CDR3 regions for these TCR beta libraries. TCRdb used MiXCR to reprocess the multiplex PCR reads, holding one entry per CDR3 protein. The table shows fewer than 400,000 distinct CDR3 sequences, with less than 25% occurring only once. Sequences were derived from peripheral blood mononuclear cells (PBMCs), sampled when the disease was refractory, from a patient treated with antithyroid drugs. The receptors were gathered from a female donor with Graves disease.

Ten or more counts support this clonotype. The CDR3 DNA follows: TGTGCCAGCAGCCAAGCGTCGGCTACTCACGACGAGCAGTACTTC. Its translation is CASSQASATHDEQYF. The chain links TRBV3-1 to TRBJ2-7; unclear D gene. In germline, CDR1 is LGHDT, CDR2 YNNKEL (reference sequence). This CDR3 region has 15 residues. V lost 1 base and J lost 5, with 15 bases in between.

Only a few counts were recorded for this clonotype. The rearrangement links TRBV7-9 to TRBJ1-1; 9 positions agree with TRBD1. The ends lost 2 bases at V and 3 bases at J; junction bases unmatched: 10. In germline, CDR1 is SEHNR, CDR2 FQNEAQ (reference sequence). This CDR3 region has 17 residues. The CDR3 region has the DNA TGTGCCAGCAGCTTAAATAACAGGGGGCCCCCGGACACTGAAGCTTTCTTT. Protein: CASSLNNRGPPDTEAFF. Complete variable domain (other parts from reference TRBV7-9 and TRBJ1-1): DTGVSQNPRHKITKRGQNVTFRCDPISEHNRLYWYRQTLGQGPEFLTYFQNEAQLEKSRLLSDRFSAERPKGSFSTLEIQRTEQGDSAMYLCASSLNNRGPPDTEAFFGQGTRLTVV.

This chain links TRBV6-1 with TRBJ2-7, with D hard to call. Trimming cost V 4 bases and J 5 bases, with 12 bases left between them. The CDR3 has 13 amino acids. Germline lookup yields CDR1 MNHNS and CDR2 SASEGT. The DNA of the CDR3 is TGTGCCAGCAGTGCAGGCCCTTTTGACGAGCAGTACTTC. Residues: CASSAGPFDEQYF.

This clonotype was seen at least ten times. The chain uses TRBV6-1 and TRBJ1-5; TRBD1 is a possible D gene (5 bases). Trimming left V 5 bases short and J 0 bases short, with 11 bases between. Germline lookup yields CDR1 MNHNS and CDR2 SASEGT. The length of the CDR3 is 15 residues. DNA of the CDR3: TGTGCCAGCAGTAGACAGACTGATAGCAATCAGCCCCAGCATTTT. It yields the protein CASSRQTDSNQPQHF.

V and J are TRBV15 and TRBJ2-2; D is unresolved. The CDR3 loop spans 12 amino acids. CDR1 and CDR2 (germline): LNHNV, YYDKDF (reference sequence). Trimming removed 5 bases from V and 5 bases from J, with 6 bases in between. CDR3 amino acids: CATSEGTGELFF. CDR3 DNA: TGTGCCACCAGCGAAGGGACCGGGGAGCTGTTTTTT.